This T cell receptor beta chain was documented in a study of shared clonotypes between healthy human individuals. Study observations and caveats: Across subsets, estimated richness was generally greater for naive than for memory populations.

With respect to this clone: Its specificity is not known.

The assay was immunoSEQ multiplex PCR, and TCRdb's table has in-frame clones only and misses some. This table holds roughly 2.1 million clones, 93% found once. CD45RO-negative CD8 cells positively selected for CCR7 made up the naive population, which excluded terminally differentiated effector memory CD45RA+ cells. Trimming removed 5 bases at V and 6 bases at J, with 11 bases between. This CDR3 region has 13 residues. In germline, CDR1 is SGHNT, CDR2 YENEEA. The chain is built from TRBV11-3 and TRBJ2-1; either TRBD1 or TRBD2 may supply D (5 bases each). The TCR originated in a young man in good health. Some clones in this sample may be carry-over from other donors' samples. The sample taken for sequencing was naive CD8+ T cells from PBMCs. CDR3: CASSPGPSNEQFF. CDR3 sequence (DNA): TGTGCCAGCAGCCCGGGGCCCTCCAATGAGCAGTTCTTC. Using reference TRBV11-3 and TRBJ2-1 for the parts outside the CDR3, the full variable domain is EAGVVQSPRYKIIEKKQPVAFWCNPISGHNTLYWYLQNLGQGPELLIRYENEEAVDDSQLPKDRFSAERLKGVDSTLKIQPAELGDSAVYLCASSPGPSNEQFFGPGTRLTVL.